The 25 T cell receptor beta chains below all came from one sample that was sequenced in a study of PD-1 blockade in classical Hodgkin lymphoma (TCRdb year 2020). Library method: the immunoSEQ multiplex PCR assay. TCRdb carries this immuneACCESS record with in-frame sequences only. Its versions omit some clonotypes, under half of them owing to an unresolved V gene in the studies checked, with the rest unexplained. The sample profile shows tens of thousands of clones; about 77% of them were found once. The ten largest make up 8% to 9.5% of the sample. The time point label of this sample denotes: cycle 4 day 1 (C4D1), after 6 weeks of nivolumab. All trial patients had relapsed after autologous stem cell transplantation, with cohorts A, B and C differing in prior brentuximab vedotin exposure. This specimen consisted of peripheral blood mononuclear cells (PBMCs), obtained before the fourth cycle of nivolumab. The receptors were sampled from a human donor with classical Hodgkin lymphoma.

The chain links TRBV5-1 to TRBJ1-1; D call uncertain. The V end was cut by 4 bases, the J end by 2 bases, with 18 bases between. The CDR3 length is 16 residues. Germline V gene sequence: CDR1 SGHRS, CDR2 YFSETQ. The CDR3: CASSPSGPDLNTEAFF. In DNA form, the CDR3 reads TGCGCCAGCAGCCCCTCGGGTCCGGATTTAAACACTGAAGCTTTCTTT.

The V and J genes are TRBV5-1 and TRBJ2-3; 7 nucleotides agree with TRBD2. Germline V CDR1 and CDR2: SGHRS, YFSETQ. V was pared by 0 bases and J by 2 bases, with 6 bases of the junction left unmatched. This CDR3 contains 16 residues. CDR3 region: CASSLAGLADTDTQYF. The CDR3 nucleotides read TGCGCCAGCAGCTTGGCTGGGCTAGCGGACACAGATACGCAGTATTTT.

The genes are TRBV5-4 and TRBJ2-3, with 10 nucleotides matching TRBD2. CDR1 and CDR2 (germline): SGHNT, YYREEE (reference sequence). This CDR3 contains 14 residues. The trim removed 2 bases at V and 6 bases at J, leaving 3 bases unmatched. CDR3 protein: CASSLLSGGDTQYF. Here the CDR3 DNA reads TGTGCCAGCAGCTTACTTAGCGGGGGGGATACGCAGTATTTT.

The CDR3 protein is CASSWGGGREDFEQFF. In nucleotides, the CDR3 is TGTGCCAGCAGCTGGGGAGGAGGTCGGGAGGACTTTGAGCAGTTCTTC. The chain recombines TRBV5-4 with TRBJ2-1; 7 nucleotides agree with TRBD2. The germline gives CDR1 SGHNT, CDR2 YYREEE (reference sequence). V shed 3 bases and J 9 bases; nucleotides not matched to a gene: 15. There are 16 residues in the CDR3.

The CDR3 here is CASSLALGGTDTQYF. The DNA for the CDR3 is TGTGCCAGCAGCTTGGCTCTGGGGGGCACAGATACGCAGTATTTT. J is TRBJ2-3 and V is TRBV5-4; D assignment may be TRBD1 or TRBD2 (5 bases each). The germline gives CDR1 SGHNT, CDR2 YYREEE (reference sequence). CDR3 length: 15 residues. V was shortened by 0 bases and J by 1 base, with 9 bases between the two germline ends.

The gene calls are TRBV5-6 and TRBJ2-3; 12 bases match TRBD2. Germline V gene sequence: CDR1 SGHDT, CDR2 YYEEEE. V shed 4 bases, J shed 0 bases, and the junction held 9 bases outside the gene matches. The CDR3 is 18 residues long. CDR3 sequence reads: CASSGPGTSGRSTDTQYF. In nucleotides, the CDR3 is TGTGCCAGCAGCGGTCCCGGGACTAGCGGGCGTAGCACAGATACGCAGTATTTT.

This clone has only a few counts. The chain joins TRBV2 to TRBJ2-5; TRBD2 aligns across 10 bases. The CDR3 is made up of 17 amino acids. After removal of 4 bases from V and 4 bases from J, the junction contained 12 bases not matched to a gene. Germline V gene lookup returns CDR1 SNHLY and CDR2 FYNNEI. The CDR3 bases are TGTGCCAGCAGTGGGCTAGCGGGGGACGCCTTCCGAGAGACCCAGTACTTC. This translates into CASSGLAGDAFRETQYF. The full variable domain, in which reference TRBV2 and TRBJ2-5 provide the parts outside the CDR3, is EPEVTQTPSHQVTQMGQEVILRCVPISNHLYFYWYRQILGQKVEFLVSFYNNEISEKSEIFDDQFSVERPDGSNFTLKIRSTKLEDSAMYFCASSGLAGDAFRETQYFGPGTRLLVL.

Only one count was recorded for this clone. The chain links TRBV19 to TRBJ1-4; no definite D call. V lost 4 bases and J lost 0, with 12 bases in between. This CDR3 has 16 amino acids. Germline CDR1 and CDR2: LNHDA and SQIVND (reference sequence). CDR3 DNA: TGTGCCAGTAGTACGACACCTTACGCAACTAATGAAAAACTGTTTTTT. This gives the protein CASSTTPYATNEKLFF.

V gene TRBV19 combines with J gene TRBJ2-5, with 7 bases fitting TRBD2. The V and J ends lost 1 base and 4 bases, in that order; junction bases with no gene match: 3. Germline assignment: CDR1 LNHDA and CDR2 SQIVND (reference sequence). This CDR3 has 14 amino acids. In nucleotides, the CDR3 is TGTGCCAGTAGTATAGCGGGGGGAAGAGAGACCCAGTACTTC. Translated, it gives CASSIAGGRETQYF. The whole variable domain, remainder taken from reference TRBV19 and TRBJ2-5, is DGGITQSPKYLFRKEGQNVTLSCEQNLNHDAMYWYRQDPGQGLRLIYYSQIVNDFQKGDIAEGYSVSREKKESFPLTVTSAQKNPTAFYLCASSIAGGRETQYFGPGTRLLVL.

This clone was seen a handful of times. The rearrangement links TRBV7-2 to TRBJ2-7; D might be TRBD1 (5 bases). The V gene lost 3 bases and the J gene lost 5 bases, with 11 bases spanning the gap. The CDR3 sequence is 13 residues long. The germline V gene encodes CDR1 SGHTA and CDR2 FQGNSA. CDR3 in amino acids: CASSFSGFNEQYF. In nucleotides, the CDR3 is TGTGCCAGCAGCTTTTCAGGGTTTAACGAGCAGTACTTC.

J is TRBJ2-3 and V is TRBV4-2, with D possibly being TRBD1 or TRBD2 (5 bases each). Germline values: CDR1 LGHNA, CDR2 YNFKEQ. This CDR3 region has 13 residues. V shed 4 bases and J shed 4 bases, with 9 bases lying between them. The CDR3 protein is CASSPRGPDTQYF. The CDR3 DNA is TGTGCCAGCAGCCCGAGGGGCCCAGATACGCAGTATTTT.

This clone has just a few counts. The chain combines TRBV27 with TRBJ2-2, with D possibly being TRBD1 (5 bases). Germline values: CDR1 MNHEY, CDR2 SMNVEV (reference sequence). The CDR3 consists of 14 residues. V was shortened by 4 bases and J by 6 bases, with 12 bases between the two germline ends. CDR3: CASSYQQDPGELFF. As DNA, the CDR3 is TGTGCCAGCAGTTACCAACAGGACCCCGGGGAGCTGTTTTTT.

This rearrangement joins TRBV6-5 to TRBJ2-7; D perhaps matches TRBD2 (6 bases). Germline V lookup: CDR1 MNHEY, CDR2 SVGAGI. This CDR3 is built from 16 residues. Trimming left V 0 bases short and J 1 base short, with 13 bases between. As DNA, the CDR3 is TGTGCCAGCAGTTACTCGACGGGGGTACGTTCCTACGAGCAGTACTTC. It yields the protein CASSYSTGVRSYEQYF.

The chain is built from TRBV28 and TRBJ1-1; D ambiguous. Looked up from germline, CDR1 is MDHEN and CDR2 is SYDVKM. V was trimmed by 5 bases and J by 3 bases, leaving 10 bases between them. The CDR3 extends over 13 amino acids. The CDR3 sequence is CASSVGVDTEAFF. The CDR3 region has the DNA TGTGCCAGCAGTGTTGGGGTCGACACTGAAGCTTTCTTT.

The CDR3 DNA reads as TGTGCCAGCAGCTTGGCGGGACCTGACTATGGCTACACCTTC. This gives the protein CASSLAGPDYGYTF. J is TRBJ1-2 and V is TRBV5-4; possible D gene TRBD1, 5 bases. From germline, CDR1 is SGHNT and CDR2 YYREEE (reference sequence). The CDR3 spans 14 residues. Trimming pared 0 bases from V and 3 bases from J, leaving 9 bases between. The whole variable domain, remainder taken from reference TRBV5-4 and TRBJ1-2, is ETGVTQSPTHLIKTRGQQVTLRCSSQSGHNTVSWYQQALGQGPQFIFQYYREEENGRGNFPPRFSGLQFPNYSSELNVNALELDDSALYLCASSLAGPDYGYTFGSGTRLTVV.

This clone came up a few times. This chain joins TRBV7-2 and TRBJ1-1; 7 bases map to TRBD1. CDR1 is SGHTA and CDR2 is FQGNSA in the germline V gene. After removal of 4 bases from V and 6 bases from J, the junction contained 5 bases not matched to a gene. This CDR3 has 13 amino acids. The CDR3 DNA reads TGTGCCAGCAGCTCTACAGGGGTGTCTGAAGCTTTCTTT. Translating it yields CASSSTGVSEAFF.

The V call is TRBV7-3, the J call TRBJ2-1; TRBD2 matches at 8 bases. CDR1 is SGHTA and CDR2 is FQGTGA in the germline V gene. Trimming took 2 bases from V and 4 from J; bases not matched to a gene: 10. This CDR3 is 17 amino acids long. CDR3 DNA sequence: TGTGCCAGCAGCTTAGTCCTGCCGGGACTAGGTTACAATGAGCAGTTCTTC. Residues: CASSLVLPGLGYNEQFF.

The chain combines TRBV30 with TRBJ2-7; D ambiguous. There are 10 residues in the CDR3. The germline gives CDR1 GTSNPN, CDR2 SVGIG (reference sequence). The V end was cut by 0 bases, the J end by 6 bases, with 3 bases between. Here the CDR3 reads CAWSVVEQYF. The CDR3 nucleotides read TGTGCCTGGAGTGTAGTCGAGCAGTACTTC.

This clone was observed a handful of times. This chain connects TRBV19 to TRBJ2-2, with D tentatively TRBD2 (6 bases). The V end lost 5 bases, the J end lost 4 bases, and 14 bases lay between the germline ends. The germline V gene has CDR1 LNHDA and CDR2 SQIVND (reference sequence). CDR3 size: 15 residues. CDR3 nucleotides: TGTGCCAGTAGTTCGGGACGGGAGTCCACCGGGGAGCTGTTTTTT. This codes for CASSSGRESTGELFF.

DNA of the CDR3: TGTGCCAGCAGACCGATGGCGGGAGTCTCCTACGAGCAGTACTTC. Amino acid sequence: CASRPMAGVSYEQYF. This chain uses TRBV6-5 with TRBJ2-7, with 7 nucleotides matching TRBD2. Trimming cost V 6 bases and J 0 bases; bases outside gene matches: 8. CDR1 and CDR2 (germline): MNHEY, SVGAGI. CDR3 length equals 15 residues.

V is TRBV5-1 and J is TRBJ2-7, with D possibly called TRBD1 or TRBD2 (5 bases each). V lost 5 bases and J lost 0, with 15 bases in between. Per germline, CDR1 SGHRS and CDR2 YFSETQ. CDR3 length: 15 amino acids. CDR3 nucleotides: TGCGCCAGCAGTTACCAGGGACCCCTCTCCTACGAGCAGTACTTC. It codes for CASSYQGPLSYEQYF.

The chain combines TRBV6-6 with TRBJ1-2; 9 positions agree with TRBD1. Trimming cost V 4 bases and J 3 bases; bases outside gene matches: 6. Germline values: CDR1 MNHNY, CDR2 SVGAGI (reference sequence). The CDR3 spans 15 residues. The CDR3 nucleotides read TGTGCCAGCAGTTTCGGACAGGGGCTGGACTATGGCTACACCTTC. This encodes CASSFGQGLDYGYTF.

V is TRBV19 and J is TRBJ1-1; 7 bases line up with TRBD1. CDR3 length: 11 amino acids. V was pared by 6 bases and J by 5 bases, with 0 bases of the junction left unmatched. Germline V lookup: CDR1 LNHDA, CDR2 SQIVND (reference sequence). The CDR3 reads CASRGQTEAFF. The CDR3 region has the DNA TGTGCCAGTAGGGGACAGACTGAAGCTTTCTTT.

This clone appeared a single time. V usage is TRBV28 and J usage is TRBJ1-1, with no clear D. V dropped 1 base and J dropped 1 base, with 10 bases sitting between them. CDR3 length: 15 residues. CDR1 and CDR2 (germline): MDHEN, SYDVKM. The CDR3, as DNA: TGTGCCAGCAGTTTATCAAGACCCCAGAACACTGAAGCTTTCTTT. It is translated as CASSLSRPQNTEAFF.

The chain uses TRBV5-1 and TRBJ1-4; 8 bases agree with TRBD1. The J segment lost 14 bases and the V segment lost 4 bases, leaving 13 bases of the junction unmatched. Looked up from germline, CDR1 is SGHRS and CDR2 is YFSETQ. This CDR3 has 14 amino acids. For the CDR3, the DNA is TGCGCCAGCAGCCACCGGGACAGGCGGACGGACCTGTTTTTT. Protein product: CASSHRDRRTDLFF.